A selection of T cell receptor beta chains follows, all from one sample in a study of identical twins. TCRdb used MiXCR to reprocess the 5' RACE reads, holding one entry per CDR3 protein. The data show about 330,000 distinct CDR3 sequences, 12% seen once. This sample was shared with a second study, whose subject was yellow fever vaccine responses in identical twins.

Sequences were obtained from CD8+ T cells sorted from blood. These receptors all come from a woman under 30 in good health. The CDR3 runs from the conserved cysteine through the conserved F or W. The D gene is left open where the match is weak. Where a row states a size, it is once, few, many or the class of an expanded clone; other rows omit it.

d_gene	abundance	v_gene	j_gene	CDR3nt	CDR3aa
.	.	TRBV28	TRBJ2-3	TGTGCCAGCACCCAGTTCGCGGGAACAGATACGCAGTATTTT	CASTQFAGTDTQYF
TRBD1	.	TRBV12-3/TRBV12-4	TRBJ1-4	TGTGCCAGCAGCAAGATGATACTAGGACAGGGGTTTATTGAAAAACTGTTTTTT	CASSKMILGQGFIEKLFF
.	few	TRBV20-1	TRBJ2-5	TGCAGTGCTAGAGCCTCGTACCAAGAGACCCAGTACTTC	CSARASYQETQYF
TRBD2	.	TRBV7-7	TRBJ2-1	TGTGCCAGCAGCTTAACCAGCGGGAGCAGCGATGAGCAGTTCTTC	CASSLTSGSSDEQFF
.	few	TRBV12-3/TRBV12-4	TRBJ2-5	TGTGCCAGCAGCGCGGTTCGGGAGACCCAGTACTTC	CASSAVRETQYF
.	.	TRBV5-1	TRBJ2-1	TGCGTCAGCAGCTTGGCCGCGCCCGAATTCAATGAGCAGTTCTTC	CVSSLAAPEFNEQFF
.	.	TRBV27	TRBJ2-7	TGTGCCAGCAGTTTCACCGGGCAAAACGTCTACGAGCAGTACTTC	CASSFTGQNVYEQYF
.	.	TRBV25-1	TRBJ2-1	TGTGCCAGCAGCCCCGTGGGTAGTGAGCAGTTCTTC	CASSPVGSEQFF
.	few	TRBV15	TRBJ1-1	TGTGCCACCAGCAGAGATCCGAACACTGAAGCTTTCTTT	CATSRDPNTEAFF
.	.	TRBV7-6	TRBJ2-3	TGTGCCAGCAGCCCTAGACCCCCCCCTCCAGGAGATACGCAGTATTTT	CASSPRPPPPGDTQYF
.	many	TRBV3-1	TRBJ1-1	TGTGCCAGCAGCACTCTCGGCACACGGAACACTGAAGCTTTCTTT	CASSTLGTRNTEAFF
.	many	TRBV5-1	TRBJ2-4	TGCGCCAGCAGCTCGCTCGGACACGACAAAAACATTCAGTACTTC	CASSSLGHDKNIQYF
.	many	TRBV7-9	TRBJ2-1	TGTGCCAGCAGCTTTCCAGGAATCGGGCAGTTCTTC	CASSFPGIGQFF
.	.	TRBV4-1	TRBJ2-7	TGCGCCAGCAGCCAAGGGTTCTCTCTTACCTACGAGCAGTACTTC	CASSQGFSLTYEQYF
.	.	TRBV5-6	TRBJ2-3	TGTGCCAGCAGCTTCTCTGATACAGATACGCAGTATTTT	CASSFSDTDTQYF
.	.	TRBV5-6	TRBJ2-7	TGTGCCAGCAGCCCCCGGGACTTTCAGCTCTACGAGCAGTACTTC	CASSPRDFQLYEQYF
.	few	TRBV7-8	TRBJ2-3	TGTGCCAGCAGCTTAGCTCTAGCCGTTACAGATACGCAGTATTTT	CASSLALAVTDTQYF
.	.	TRBV11-2	TRBJ1-1	TGTGCCAGCAGCTTAGATCTTGTACAGGTGAATGAAGCTTTCTTT	CASSLDLVQVNEAFF
.	few	TRBV12-3/TRBV12-4	TRBJ2-7	TGTGCCAGCAGTTCCCAGGGTAGGGGGGTATACGAGCAGTACTTC	CASSSQGRGVYEQYF
.	.	TRBV15	TRBJ2-5	TGTGCCACCAGCAGGCCGGGGACTTCCCAGACCCAGTACTTC	CATSRPGTSQTQYF
TRBD1	few	TRBV4-2	TRBJ1-1	TGTGCCAGCAGCCAAGATGGGGCAGGGGGCCTCGTCACTGAAGCTTTCTTT	CASSQDGAGGLVTEAFF
.	many	TRBV5-5	TRBJ2-1	TGTGCCAGCAGCGGGAACAGGGGGGGCTTACAGAATGAGCAGTTCTTC	CASSGNRGGLQNEQFF
.	.	TRBV4-2	TRBJ1-1	TGTGCCAGCAGCCAAGACCCCTTGAACACTGAAGCTTTCTTT	CASSQDPLNTEAFF